This T cell receptor (beta chain) was identified in a study of cytomegalovirus exposure and HLA in healthy donors. This clone was observed a single time. Libraries were prepared by immunoSEQ multiplex PCR; TCRdb keeps only in-frame clonotypes and omits some of them. The sample records 100,000 to 150,000 clones, 75% to 90% being singletons. The CDR3 spans 17 residues. Germline V gene data show CDR1 as ENHRY and CDR2 as SYGVKD. With V trimmed by 5 bases and J by 7 bases, 12 bases remained unmatched. The chain links TRBV10-3 to TRBJ2-5, with 14 nucleotides matching TRBD2. Source material: PBMCs. This sequence was found in a woman aged 18-29 years in good health and CMV-seronegative. The CDR3 DNA reads TGTGCCATCAGTCCGACTAGCGGGGGGGCCGGGATAGGGACCCAGTACTTC. This sequence encodes CAISPTSGGAGIGTQYF.